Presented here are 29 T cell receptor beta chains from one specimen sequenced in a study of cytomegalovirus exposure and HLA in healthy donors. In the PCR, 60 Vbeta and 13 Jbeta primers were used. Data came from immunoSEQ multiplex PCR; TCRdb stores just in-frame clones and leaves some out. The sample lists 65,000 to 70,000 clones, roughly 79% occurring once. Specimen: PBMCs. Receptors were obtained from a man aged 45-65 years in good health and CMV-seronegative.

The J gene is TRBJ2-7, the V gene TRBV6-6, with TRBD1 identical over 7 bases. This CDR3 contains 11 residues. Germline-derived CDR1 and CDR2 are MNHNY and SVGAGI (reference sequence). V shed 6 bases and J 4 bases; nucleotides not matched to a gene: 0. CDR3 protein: CASRTGYEQYF. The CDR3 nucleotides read TGTGCCAGCAGGACAGGGTACGAGCAGTACTTC.

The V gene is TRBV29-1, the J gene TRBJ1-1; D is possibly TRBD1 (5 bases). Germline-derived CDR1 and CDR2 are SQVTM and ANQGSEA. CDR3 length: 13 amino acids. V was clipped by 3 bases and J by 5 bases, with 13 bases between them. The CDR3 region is CSVDSSRGTEAFF. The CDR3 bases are TGCAGCGTTGATTCCAGCCGGGGGACTGAAGCTTTCTTT. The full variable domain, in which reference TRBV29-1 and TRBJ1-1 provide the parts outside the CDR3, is SAVISQKPSRDICQRGTSLTIQCQVDSQVTMMFWYRQQPGQSLTLIATANQGSEATYESGFVIDKFPISRPNLTFSTLTVSNMSPEDSSIYLCSVDSSRGTEAFFGQGTRLTVV.

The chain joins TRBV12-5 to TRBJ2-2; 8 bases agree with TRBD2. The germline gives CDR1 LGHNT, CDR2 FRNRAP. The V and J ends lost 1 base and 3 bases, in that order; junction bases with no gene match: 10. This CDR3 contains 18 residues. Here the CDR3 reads CASGLGALSGRYTGELFF. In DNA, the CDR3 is TGTGCTAGTGGTTTGGGAGCCTTGAGCGGGAGATACACCGGGGAGCTGTTTTTT. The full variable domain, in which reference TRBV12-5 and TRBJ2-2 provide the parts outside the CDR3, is DARVTQTPRHKVTEMGQEVTMRCQPILGHNTVFWYRQTMMQGLELLAYFRNRAPLDDSGMPKDRFSAEMPDATLATLKIQPSEPRDSAVYFCASGLGALSGRYTGELFFGEGSRLTVL.

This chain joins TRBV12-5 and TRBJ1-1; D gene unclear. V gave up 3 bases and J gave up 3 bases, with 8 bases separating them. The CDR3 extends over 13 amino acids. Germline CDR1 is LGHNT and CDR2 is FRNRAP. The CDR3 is CASGFGMDTEAFF. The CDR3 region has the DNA TGTGCTAGTGGTTTCGGTATGGACACTGAAGCTTTCTTT.

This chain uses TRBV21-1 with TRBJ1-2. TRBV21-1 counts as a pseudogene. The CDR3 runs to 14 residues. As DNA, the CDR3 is TGTGCCAGCAACTCGGTCCTAATTAACTATGGCTACACCTTC. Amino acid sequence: CASNSVLINYGYTF.

The CDR3 loop is CAWSSGFYNSPLHF. In nucleotides, the CDR3 is TGTGCCTGGAGTTCAGGGTTCTATAATTCACCCCTCCACTTT. The chain links TRBV30 to TRBJ1-6; tentative D call: TRBD1 (5 bases). The CDR3 loop spans 14 amino acids. The V end was cut by 2 bases, the J end by 3 bases, with 8 bases between. Germline values: CDR1 GTSNPN, CDR2 SVGIG (reference sequence).

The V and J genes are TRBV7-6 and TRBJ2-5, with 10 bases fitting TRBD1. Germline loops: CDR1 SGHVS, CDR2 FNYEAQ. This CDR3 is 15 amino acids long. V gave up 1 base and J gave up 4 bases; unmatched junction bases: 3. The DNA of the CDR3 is TGTGCCAGCAGCTTAGGACAGGGGGCAAGAGAGACCCAGTACTTC. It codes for CASSLGQGARETQYF. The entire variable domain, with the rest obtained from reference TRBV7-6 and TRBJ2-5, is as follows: GAGVSQSPRYKVTKRGQDVALRCDPISGHVSLYWYRQALGQGPEFLTYFNYEAQQDKSGLPNDRFSAERPEGSISTLTIQRTEQRDSAMYRCASSLGQGARETQYFGPGTRLLVL.

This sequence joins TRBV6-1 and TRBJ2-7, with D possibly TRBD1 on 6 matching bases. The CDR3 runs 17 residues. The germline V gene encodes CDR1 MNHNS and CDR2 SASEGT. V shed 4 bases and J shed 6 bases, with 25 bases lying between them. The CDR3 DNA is TGTGCCAGCAGTGTCTCCGGGACAACTCGTCGGATCGGCGAGCAGTACTTC. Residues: CASSVSGTTRRIGEQYF.

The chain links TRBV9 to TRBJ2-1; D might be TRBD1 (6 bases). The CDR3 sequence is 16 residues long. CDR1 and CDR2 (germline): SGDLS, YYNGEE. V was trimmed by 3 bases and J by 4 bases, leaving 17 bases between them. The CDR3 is CASSEPGHLTYNEQFF. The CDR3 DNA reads TGTGCCAGCAGCGAACCGGGACACCTTACATACAATGAGCAGTTCTTC.

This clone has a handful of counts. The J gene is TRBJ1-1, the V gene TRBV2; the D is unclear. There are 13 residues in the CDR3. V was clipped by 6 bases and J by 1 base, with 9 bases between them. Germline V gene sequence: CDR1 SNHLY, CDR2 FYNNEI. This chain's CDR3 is CASRAEGNTEAFF. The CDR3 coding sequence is TGTGCCAGCAGGGCTGAGGGGAACACTGAAGCTTTCTTT.

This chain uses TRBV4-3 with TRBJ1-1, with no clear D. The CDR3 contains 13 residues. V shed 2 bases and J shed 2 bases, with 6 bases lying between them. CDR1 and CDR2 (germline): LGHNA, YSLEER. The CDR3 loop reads CASSQQVNTEAFF. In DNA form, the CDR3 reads TGCGCCAGCAGCCAACAGGTAAACACTGAAGCTTTCTTT.

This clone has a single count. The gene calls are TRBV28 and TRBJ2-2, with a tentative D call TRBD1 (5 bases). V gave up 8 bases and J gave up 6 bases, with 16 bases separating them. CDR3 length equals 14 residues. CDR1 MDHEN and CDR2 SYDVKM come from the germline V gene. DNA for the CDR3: TGTGCCAGCTCTTTCAGGGTTCGCGCCGGGGAGCTGTTTTTT. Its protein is CASSFRVRAGELFF.

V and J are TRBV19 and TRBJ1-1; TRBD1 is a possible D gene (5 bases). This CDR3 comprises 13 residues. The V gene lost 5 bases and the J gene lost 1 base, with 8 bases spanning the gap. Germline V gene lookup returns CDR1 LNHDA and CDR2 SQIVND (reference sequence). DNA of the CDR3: TGTGCCAGTAGTCTACAGGAGAACACTGAAGCTTTCTTT. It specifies CASSLQENTEAFF. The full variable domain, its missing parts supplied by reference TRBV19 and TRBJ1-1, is DGGITQSPKYLFRKEGQNVTLSCEQNLNHDAMYWYRQDPGQGLRLIYYSQIVNDFQKGDIAEGYSVSREKKESFPLTVTSAQKNPTAFYLCASSLQENTEAFFGQGTRLTVV.

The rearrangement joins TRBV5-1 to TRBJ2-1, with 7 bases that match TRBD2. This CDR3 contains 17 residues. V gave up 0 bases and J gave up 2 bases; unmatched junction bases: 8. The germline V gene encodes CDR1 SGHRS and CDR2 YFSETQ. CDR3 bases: TGCGCCAGCAGCTTGGCCAAACCGGGAGGACCCTACAATGAGCAGTTCTTC. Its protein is CASSLAKPGGPYNEQFF.

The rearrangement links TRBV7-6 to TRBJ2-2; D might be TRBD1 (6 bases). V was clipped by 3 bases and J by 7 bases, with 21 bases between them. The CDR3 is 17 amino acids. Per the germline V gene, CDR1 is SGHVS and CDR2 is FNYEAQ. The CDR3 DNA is TGTGCCAGCAGCTTGGACAGAGCAGCAAGGGGTAGCGGGGAGCTGTTTTTT. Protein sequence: CASSLDRAARGSGELFF.

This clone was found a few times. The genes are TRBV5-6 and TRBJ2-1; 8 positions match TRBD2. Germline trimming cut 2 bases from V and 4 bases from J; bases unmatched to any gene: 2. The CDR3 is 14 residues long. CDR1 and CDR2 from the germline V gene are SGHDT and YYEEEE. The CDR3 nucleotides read TGTGCCAGCAGCTTAGTAGCGGGATACAATGAGCAGTTCTTC. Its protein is CASSLVAGYNEQFF.

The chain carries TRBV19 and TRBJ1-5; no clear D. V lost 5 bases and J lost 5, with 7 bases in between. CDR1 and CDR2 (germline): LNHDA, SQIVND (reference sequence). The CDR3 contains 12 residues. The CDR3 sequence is CASSDMDQPQHF. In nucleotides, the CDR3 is TGTGCCAGTAGTGACATGGATCAGCCCCAGCATTTT.

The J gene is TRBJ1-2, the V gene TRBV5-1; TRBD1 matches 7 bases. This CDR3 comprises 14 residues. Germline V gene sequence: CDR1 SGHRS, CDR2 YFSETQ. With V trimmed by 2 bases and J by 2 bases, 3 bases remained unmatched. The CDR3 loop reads CASSFGQENYGYTF. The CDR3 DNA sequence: TGCGCCAGCAGCTTTGGACAGGAGAACTATGGCTACACCTTC.

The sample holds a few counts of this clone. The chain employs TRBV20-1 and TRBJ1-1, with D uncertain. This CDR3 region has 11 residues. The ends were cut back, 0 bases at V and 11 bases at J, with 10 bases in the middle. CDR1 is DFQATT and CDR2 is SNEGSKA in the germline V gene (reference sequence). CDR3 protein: CSARDPGRAFF. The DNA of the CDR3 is TGCAGTGCTAGAGATCCTGGGCGTGCTTTCTTT.

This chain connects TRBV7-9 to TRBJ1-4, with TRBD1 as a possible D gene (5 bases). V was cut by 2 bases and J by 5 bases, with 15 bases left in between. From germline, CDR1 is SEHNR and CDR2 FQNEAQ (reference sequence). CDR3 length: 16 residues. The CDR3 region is CASSLNGRVQNEKLFF. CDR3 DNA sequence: TGTGCCAGCAGCTTAAATGGCAGGGTCCAAAATGAAAAACTGTTTTTT. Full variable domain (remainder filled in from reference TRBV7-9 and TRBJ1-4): DTGVSQNPRHKITKRGQNVTFRCDPISEHNRLYWYRQTLGQGPEFLTYFQNEAQLEKSRLLSDRFSAERPKGSFSTLEIQRTEQGDSAMYLCASSLNGRVQNEKLFFGSGTQLSVL.

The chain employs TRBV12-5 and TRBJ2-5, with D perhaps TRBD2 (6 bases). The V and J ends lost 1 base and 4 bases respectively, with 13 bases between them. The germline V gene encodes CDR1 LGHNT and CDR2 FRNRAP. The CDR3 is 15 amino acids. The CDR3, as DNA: TGTGCTAGTGGTTTGGCCCGGGGGTTGGGAGAGACCCAGTACTTC. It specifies CASGLARGLGETQYF.

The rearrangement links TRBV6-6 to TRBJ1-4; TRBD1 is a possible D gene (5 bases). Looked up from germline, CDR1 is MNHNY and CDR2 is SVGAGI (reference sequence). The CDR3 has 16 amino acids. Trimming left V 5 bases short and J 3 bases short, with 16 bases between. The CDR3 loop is CASSPPRAGSNEKLFF. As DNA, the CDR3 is TGTGCCAGCAGTCCACCTCGGGCAGGGTCTAATGAAAAACTGTTTTTT.

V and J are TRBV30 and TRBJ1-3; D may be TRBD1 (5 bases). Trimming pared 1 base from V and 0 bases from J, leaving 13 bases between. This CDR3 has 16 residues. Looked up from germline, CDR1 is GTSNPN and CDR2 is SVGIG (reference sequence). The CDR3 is CAWSGRLRGSGNTIYF. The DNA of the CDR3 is TGTGCCTGGAGTGGTCGGTTAAGGGGCTCTGGAAACACCATATATTTT. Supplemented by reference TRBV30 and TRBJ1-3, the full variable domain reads SQTIHQWPATLVQPVGSPLSLECTVEGTSNPNLYWYRQAAGRGLQLLFYSVGIGQISSEVPQNLSASRPQDRQFILSSKKLLLSDSGFYLCAWSGRLRGSGNTIYFGEGSWLTVV.

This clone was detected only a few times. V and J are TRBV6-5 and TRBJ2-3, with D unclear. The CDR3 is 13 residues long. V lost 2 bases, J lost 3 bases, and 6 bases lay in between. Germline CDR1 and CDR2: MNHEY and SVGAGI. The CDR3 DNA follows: TGTGCCAGCAGTTACATACAAACAGATACGCAGTATTTT. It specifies CASSYIQTDTQYF.

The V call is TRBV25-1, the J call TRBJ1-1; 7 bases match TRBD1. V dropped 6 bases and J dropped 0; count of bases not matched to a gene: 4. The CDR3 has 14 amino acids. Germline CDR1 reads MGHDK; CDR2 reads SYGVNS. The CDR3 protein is CASSLQGMNTEAFF. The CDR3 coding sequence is TGTGCCAGCAGCTTACAGGGGATGAACACTGAAGCTTTCTTT.

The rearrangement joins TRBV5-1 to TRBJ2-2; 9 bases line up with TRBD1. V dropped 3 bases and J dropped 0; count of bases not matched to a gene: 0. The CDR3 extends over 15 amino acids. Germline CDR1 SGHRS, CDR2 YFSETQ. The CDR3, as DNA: TGCGCCAGCAGCTGGGACAGGGCGAACACCGGGGAGCTGTTTTTT. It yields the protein CASSWDRANTGELFF. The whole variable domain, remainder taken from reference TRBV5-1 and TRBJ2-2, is KAGVTQTPRYLIKTRGQQVTLSCSPISGHRSVSWYQQTPGQGLQFLFEYFSETQRNKGNFPGRFSGRQFSNSRSEMNVSTLELGDSALYLCASSWDRANTGELFFGEGSRLTVL.

This CDR3 is CASSPDRGFGQPQHF. The CDR3 DNA sequence: TGTGCCAGCAGCCCGGACAGGGGCTTCGGTCAGCCCCAGCATTTT. V is TRBV5-4 and J is TRBJ1-5, with 9 bases identical to TRBD1. The V gene end was trimmed by 4 bases and the J gene end by 6 bases; junction bases not matched to a gene: 8. This CDR3 comprises 15 residues. The germline V gene has CDR1 SGHNT and CDR2 YYREEE (reference sequence).

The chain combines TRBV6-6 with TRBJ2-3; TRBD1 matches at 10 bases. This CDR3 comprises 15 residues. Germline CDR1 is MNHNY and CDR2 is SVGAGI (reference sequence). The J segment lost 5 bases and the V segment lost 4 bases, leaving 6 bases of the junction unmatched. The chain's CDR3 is CASSSRTGGRDTQYF. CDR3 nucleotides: TGTGCCAGCAGTTCGCGGACAGGGGGTCGAGATACGCAGTATTTT.

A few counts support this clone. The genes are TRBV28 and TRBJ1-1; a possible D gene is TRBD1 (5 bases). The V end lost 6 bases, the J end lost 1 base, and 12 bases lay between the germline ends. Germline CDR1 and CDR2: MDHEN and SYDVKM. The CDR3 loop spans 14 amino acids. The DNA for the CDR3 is TGTGCCAGCAGAGCGCTCGGGGGGAACACTGAAGCTTTCTTT. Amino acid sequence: CASRALGGNTEAFF.